Presented here are 31 T cell receptor beta chains from one specimen sequenced in a study of cytomegalovirus exposure and HLA in healthy donors. The PCR had 60 Vbeta and 13 Jbeta primers. This table comes from immunoSEQ multiplex PCR, and its TCRdb copy is limited to in-frame clones, with some not included. This table has some 170,000 clones, about 80% appearing once. Input material: PBMCs. These receptors all come from a man aged 40-50 years in good health and CMV-seropositive.

Turning to this clone: One end of the junction fails to match germline, which may point to a read error. The chain recombines TRBV27 with TRBJ2-6; possibly TRBD1 for D (8 bases). Germline V gene sequence: CDR1 MNHEY, CDR2 SMNVEV (reference sequence). The CDR3 spans 19 residues. The CDR3, as DNA: TGTGCCAGCAGTTCCAACCCCCACAGGGGGGGATATGGGGCCAACGGCCTGACTTTC. Its translation is CASSSNPHRGGYGANGLTF.

The chain links TRBV11-2 to TRBJ2-7; 9 nucleotides agree with TRBD1. Trimming at V came to 6 bases and at J to 4 bases, leaving 10 bases not matched to a gene. There are 15 residues in the CDR3. CDR1 is SGHAT, CDR2 FQNNGV, per germline. CDR3 amino acids: CASRVAGTGRYEQYF. CDR3 DNA sequence: TGTGCCAGCAGAGTTGCCGGGACAGGGAGATACGAGCAGTACTTC.

This clone appeared a few times. The chain carries TRBV5-1 and TRBJ2-2, with D possibly matching TRBD1 (6 bases). Trimming shortened V by 0 bases and J by 1 base, and 19 bases separated the two germline ends. The germline gives CDR1 SGHRS, CDR2 YFSETQ. CDR3 length: 19 amino acids. Here the CDR3 reads CASSLGGNRANWNTGELFF. The CDR3 region has the DNA TGCGCCAGCAGCTTGGGTGGAAACAGGGCGAATTGGAACACCGGGGAGCTGTTTTTT. Full variable domain (outside the CDR3, taken from reference TRBV5-1 and TRBJ2-2): KAGVTQTPRYLIKTRGQQVTLSCSPISGHRSVSWYQQTPGQGLQFLFEYFSETQRNKGNFPGRFSGRQFSNSRSEMNVSTLELGDSALYLCASSLGGNRANWNTGELFFGEGSRLTVL.

The genes are TRBV10-3 and TRBJ2-7, with TRBD2 as a possible D gene (5 bases). V lost 2 bases and J lost 6, with 8 bases in between. The CDR3 runs to 12 residues. Germline loops: CDR1 ENHRY, CDR2 SYGVKD. The CDR3 coding sequence is TGTGCCATCAGTGAGGAGGGCTCCGAGCAGTACTTC. This encodes CAISEEGSEQYF.

The rearrangement uses TRBV25-1 and TRBJ2-3, with 7 positions matching TRBD1. The ends lost 5 bases at V and 2 bases at J; junction bases unmatched: 7. Germline CDR1 reads MGHDK; CDR2 reads SYGVNS. The CDR3 extends over 15 amino acids. CDR3 nucleotides: TGTGCCAGCAGTCCGCAAACAGGGGCCACAGATACGCAGTATTTT. Its protein product is CASSPQTGATDTQYF.

This clone was seen a handful of times. The chain recombines TRBV5-6 with TRBJ2-5, with D possibly matching TRBD2 (6 bases). From germline, CDR1 is SGHDT and CDR2 YYEEEE. This CDR3 has 14 amino acids. Deletions cut 1 base from V and 6 bases from J, with 13 bases between. In DNA form, the CDR3 reads TGTGCCAGCAGCTTGTCGGCAGGGAGGAAGACCCAGTACTTC. Residues: CASSLSAGRKTQYF.

The chain uses TRBV5-4 and TRBJ1-5; 10 nucleotides line up with TRBD1. This CDR3 is 15 amino acids long. Trimming took 4 bases from V and 2 from J; bases not matched to a gene: 3. Germline-derived CDR1 and CDR2 are SGHNT and YYREEE (reference sequence). The CDR3: CASSPGTGGNQPQHF. For the CDR3, the DNA is TGTGCCAGCAGCCCTGGGACAGGGGGCAATCAGCCCCAGCATTTT.

The chain links TRBV5-5 to TRBJ2-1, with D unclear. Germline V gene sequence: CDR1 SGHKS, CDR2 YYEKEE (reference sequence). Trimming stripped 1 base from V and 0 bases from J, with 8 bases between. This CDR3 spans 15 amino acids. CDR3 DNA sequence: TGTGCCAGCAGCTTGCTGATCAGCTCCTACAATGAGCAGTTCTTC. Translating it yields CASSLLISSYNEQFF.

The chain couples TRBV20-1 to TRBJ1-2; possibly TRBD1 for D (6 bases). V was clipped by 7 bases and J by 6 bases, with 12 bases between them. Germline V CDR1 and CDR2: DFQATT, SNEGSKA (reference sequence). This CDR3 is 11 amino acids long. The CDR3 DNA reads TGCAGTGTGACAGGATTAGATGGCTACACCTTC. Translating it yields CSVTGLDGYTF.

The chain links TRBV6-1 to TRBJ2-1; 12 nucleotides agree with TRBD2. The V and J ends lost 7 bases and 10 bases, in that order; junction bases with no gene match: 5. CDR3 size: 13 residues. Per germline, CDR1 MNHNS and CDR2 SASEGT. The CDR3 spells CASNPGLAGEQFF. The CDR3 coding sequence is TGTGCCAGCAATCCGGGACTAGCGGGCGAGCAGTTCTTC.

This clone was counted a single time. J is TRBJ1-1 and V is TRBV5-1; 9 positions match TRBD1. The V segment lost 2 bases and the J segment 6 bases; nucleotides outside the gene matches: 5. The length of the CDR3 is 14 residues. The V gene's germline CDR1 is SGHRS and CDR2 YFSETQ. CDR3 sequence: CASSLQGARAEAFF. As DNA, the CDR3 is TGCGCCAGCAGCTTACAGGGGGCGCGGGCTGAAGCTTTCTTT.

The rearrangement links TRBV9 to TRBJ2-7; D is unresolved. Trimming left V 0 bases short and J 0 bases short, with 13 bases between. Germline V gives CDR1 SGDLS, CDR2 YYNGEE. This CDR3 has 16 amino acids. CDR3 sequence: CASSVGSGMSSYEQYF. As DNA, the CDR3 is TGTGCCAGCAGCGTAGGATCAGGCATGAGCTCCTACGAGCAGTACTTC.

The sample holds a few counts of this clone. One end of the junction fails to match germline, which may point to a read error. The rearrangement uses TRBV10-2 and TRBJ2-7, with unresolved D. This CDR3 comprises 13 residues. From germline, CDR1 is WSHSY and CDR2 SAAADI. This CDR3 is CASSIPGSYEQYF. Here the CDR3 DNA reads TGTGCCAGCAGTATTCCAGGCTCCTACGAGCAGTACTTC.

The V gene is TRBV10-3, the J gene TRBJ1-3, with D perhaps TRBD1 (6 bases). V lost 9 bases and J lost 1, with 13 bases in between. Germline V CDR1 and CDR2: ENHRY, SYGVKD. There are 14 residues in the CDR3. The CDR3 DNA reads as TGTGCCATACAACAGGGTAATTCTGGAAACACCATATATTTT. As protein: CAIQQGNSGNTIYF.

The chain couples TRBV5-1 to TRBJ2-5; 7 nucleotides match TRBD1. This CDR3 is built from 14 residues. CDR1 is SGHRS and CDR2 is YFSETQ in the germline V gene. After removal of 6 bases from V and 2 bases from J, the junction contained 7 bases not matched to a gene. The CDR3 nucleotides read TGCGCCAGCACCAAGGACAGGCTGCAAGAGACCCAGTACTTC. Encoded protein: CASTKDRLQETQYF.

For the CDR3, the DNA is TGTGCCAGCAGTGGGAAACTAGCGGGATCCTACGAGCAGTACTTC. This encodes CASSGKLAGSYEQYF. The V call is TRBV6-1, the J call TRBJ2-7; 10 nucleotides line up with TRBD2. There are 15 residues in the CDR3. J was trimmed by 1 base and V by 4 bases; bases with no gene match: 4. Looked up from germline, CDR1 is MNHNS and CDR2 is SASEGT.

The CDR3 loop is CASGLAGDSYEQYF. As DNA, the CDR3 is TGTGCCAGTGGACTAGCGGGGGACTCCTACGAGCAGTACTTC. The V and J genes are TRBV2 and TRBJ2-7; TRBD2 matches at 13 bases. CDR1 is SNHLY, CDR2 FYNNEI, per germline. Trimming took 9 bases from V and 0 from J; bases not matched to a gene: 2. CDR3 length equals 14 residues.

The chain carries TRBV11-2 and TRBJ2-5, with D unresolved. The length of the CDR3 is 16 residues. Germline V gene sequence: CDR1 SGHAT, CDR2 FQNNGV. Trimming took 0 bases from V and 2 from J, leaving 13 bases between them. CDR3 coding DNA: TGTGCCAGCAGCTTAGACGAATCGACGGGTCAAGAGACCCAGTACTTC. This encodes CASSLDESTGQETQYF.

V usage is TRBV6-5 and J usage is TRBJ2-7; 11 bases are a match to TRBD2. With 5 bases clipped from V and 2 bases from J, the junction kept 5 bases outside the gene matches. The germline CDR1 and CDR2 sequences are MNHEY and SVGAGI. CDR3 length: 15 amino acids. DNA for the CDR3: TGTGCCAGCAGTCTGACTAGCGGGGTTGCCTACGAGCAGTACTTC. This codes for CASSLTSGVAYEQYF.

The chain employs TRBV5-6 and TRBJ2-1, with 9 bases lining up with TRBD1. This CDR3 contains 16 residues. Germline CDR1 and CDR2: SGHDT and YYEEEE. Unmatched junction bases numbered 14, after V lost 4 bases and J lost 9 bases. The CDR3 here is CASSGGQGRGYAEQFF. The CDR3 DNA follows: TGTGCCAGCAGCGGGGGACAGGGACGCGGTTACGCTGAGCAGTTCTTC.

The chain is built from TRBV9 and TRBJ1-1, with D perhaps TRBD1 (6 bases). This CDR3 spans 14 amino acids. Germline CDR1 reads SGDLS; CDR2 reads YYNGEE. Trimming pared 0 bases from V and 5 bases from J, leaving 11 bases between. For the CDR3, the DNA is TGTGCCAGCAGCGTAGGGGGGCGGGAGACTGAAGCTTTCTTT. It codes for CASSVGGRETEAFF.

V is TRBV27 and J is TRBJ1-4; D remains ambiguous. Per germline, CDR1 MNHEY and CDR2 SMNVEV (reference sequence). The V gene lost 4 bases and the J gene lost 7 bases, with 13 bases spanning the gap. The CDR3 covers 14 residues. CDR3 protein: CASSSWRPAEKLFF. For the CDR3, the DNA is TGTGCCAGCAGTTCCTGGAGGCCCGCTGAAAAACTGTTTTTT.

The chain combines TRBV6-6 with TRBJ2-7, with a possible D match to TRBD1 (5 bases). With 3 bases removed from V and 1 base from J, the gap between germline ends came to 16 bases. The germline V gene has CDR1 MNHNY and CDR2 SVGAGI (reference sequence). The CDR3 sequence is 16 residues long. Here the CDR3 reads CASSYPDRSGSYEQYF. DNA of the CDR3: TGTGCCAGCAGTTATCCAGACCGGTCAGGGTCCTACGAGCAGTACTTC.

This clone was found a few times. This chain links TRBV7-2 with TRBJ2-5; TRBD2 might be the D (5 bases). CDR1 SGHTA and CDR2 FQGNSA come from the germline V gene. V lost 4 bases to trimming and J lost 4 bases, with 13 bases between them. The CDR3 extends over 14 amino acids. The CDR3 nucleotides are TGTGCCAGCAGCTCCCCGGGGATAAGAGAGACCCAGTACTTC. This codes for CASSSPGIRETQYF.

This clone was found a few times. The rearrangement uses TRBV10-3 and TRBJ1-1; 9 bases map to TRBD1. Per germline, CDR1 ENHRY and CDR2 SYGVKD. The CDR3 loop spans 14 amino acids. The V and J ends lost 2 bases and 11 bases, in that order; junction bases with no gene match: 9. The CDR3 nucleotides are TGTGCCATCAGTGAGGCAGGACAGGGGAGGGAGGCTTTCTTT. Its translation is CAISEAGQGREAFF.

This chain joins TRBV19 and TRBJ2-7, with D possibly TRBD2 on 5 matching bases. Germline assignment: CDR1 LNHDA and CDR2 SQIVND (reference sequence). The V and J ends lost 3 bases and 2 bases respectively, with 11 bases between them. The CDR3 consists of 14 residues. Written as DNA, the CDR3 is TGTGCCAGTAGTATCACGGGAATTCCCTACGAGCAGTACTTC. It codes for CASSITGIPYEQYF.

The chain uses TRBV7-3 and TRBJ1-2; 10 bases line up with TRBD1. The CDR3 length is 15 residues. Germline-derived CDR1 and CDR2 are SGHTA and FQGTGA. J gave up 8 bases and V 0 bases, and 6 bases lay outside the gene matches. CDR3: CASSLTSGTGEGYTF. CDR3 DNA: TGTGCCAGCAGCTTAACGTCGGGGACAGGGGAAGGCTACACCTTC.

This clone appeared a few times. The rearrangement links TRBV6-5 to TRBJ1-3, with 10 bases identical to TRBD1. The CDR3 length is 15 residues. V lost 6 bases and J lost 4; bases outside the gene matches: 6. Per the germline V gene, CDR1 is MNHEY and CDR2 is SVGAGI. In DNA, the CDR3 is TGTGCCAGCAGAAGACAGGGGGCGCAGGGAAACACCATATATTTT. It specifies CASRRQGAQGNTIYF.

This chain uses TRBV19 with TRBJ1-5; D is perhaps TRBD1 (5 bases). Trimming took off 2 bases at V and 0 bases at J, with 11 bases between the two ends. The CDR3 consists of 16 residues. Germline CDR1 LNHDA, CDR2 SQIVND (reference sequence). DNA for the CDR3: TGTGCCAGTAGTATAATGGGACTGAATAGCAATCAGCCCCAGCATTTT. Its translation is CASSIMGLNSNQPQHF.

The rearrangement links TRBV29-1 to TRBJ2-3, with 8 bases lining up with TRBD1. The CDR3 extends over 13 amino acids. The V gene's germline CDR1 is SQVTM and CDR2 ANQGSEA. Unmatched junction bases numbered 2, after V lost 5 bases and J lost 1 base. CDR3 nucleotide sequence: TGCAGCGTTCCGGGACAGGGCACAGATACGCAGTATTTT. Translated, it gives CSVPGQGTDTQYF.

The V gene is TRBV12-5, the J gene TRBJ1-1; the D is unclear. The CDR3 is 15 amino acids. Germline CDR1 reads LGHNT; CDR2 reads FRNRAP. V dropped 2 bases and J dropped 0 bases, with 10 bases sitting between them. CDR3 sequence reads: CASGLQAGLNTEAFF. Here the CDR3 DNA reads TGTGCTAGTGGTTTGCAGGCGGGCTTGAACACTGAAGCTTTCTTT. The variable domain in full, completed from reference TRBV12-5 and TRBJ1-1, reads DARVTQTPRHKVTEMGQEVTMRCQPILGHNTVFWYRQTMMQGLELLAYFRNRAPLDDSGMPKDRFSAEMPDATLATLKIQPSEPRDSAVYFCASGLQAGLNTEAFFGQGTRLTVV.